This TCR beta chain was documented in a study of blood T cell repertoires in COVID-19. The wider study: Samples of COVID-19 (acute and convalescent) were obtained from the United States, Italy and Spain. The cDNA or gDNA used as material had been derived from T cells, B-cell-depleted T cells, or PBMCs.

The CDR3 sequence is 15 residues long. Germline-derived CDR1 and CDR2 are SGHKS and YYEKEE (reference sequence). The V gene lost 5 bases and the J gene lost 6 bases, with 18 bases spanning the gap. Per the study methods: Amplifying reference gene primers gave estimates of nucleated cell counts. Method: immunoSEQ multiplex PCR; TCRdb's copy keeps in-frame clones and lacks some. V and J calls and clone size come straight from that table; D and trimming were deduced from the DNA. Among over 90,000 clones listed, 75% to 90% were seen once. The specimen sequenced was peripheral blood. The TCR sequence derives from a man aged 80 or over with acute or convalescent COVID-19. V and J are TRBV5-5 and TRBJ1-5, with D perhaps matching TRBD1 (5 bases). This CDR3 is CASSRGGQGFQPQHF. CDR3 in DNA: TGTGCCAGCAGTCGAGGTGGCCAGGGATTTCAGCCCCAGCATTTT.